Listed below are T cell receptor beta chains from one sample, sequenced in a study of CD8 T cells in cerebrospinal fluid in Alzheimer's disease. From the 10x single-cell sequencing reads, TCRdb lists one entry per CDR3 protein and no DNA. The sample totals approximately 1,500 distinct CDR3 sequences. The sample taken for sequencing was cerebrospinal fluid. The receptors were gathered from a human donor with mild cognitive impairment. Both conserved end residues are part of each CDR3. Clone size appears in some rows only: once, few, many, or a class for an expanded clone.

j_call | cdr3_length | v_call | clone_size | cdr3_aa
TRBJ2-7 | 15 | TRBV7-2 | large | CASSPRPGQWYEQYF
TRBJ2-2 | 16 | TRBV4-3 | hyperexpanded | CASSQDQGGMGGELFF
TRBJ2-3 | 14 | TRBV7-2 | medium-sized | CASSPGPWADTQYF
TRBJ2-3 | 15 | TRBV20-1 | medium-sized | CSARGTFLSTDTQYF
TRBJ1-3 | 13 | TRBV2 | medium-sized | CASTPDRGNTIYF
TRBJ1-2 | 12 | TRBV9 | medium-sized | CASSRGVYGYTF
TRBJ2-5 | 14 | TRBV5-6 | large | CASSLYGGLETQYF
TRBJ1-5 | 13 | TRBV19 | medium-sized | CASSPGGRQPQHF
TRBJ1-1 | 13 | TRBV5-1 | large | CASRPGVNTEAFF
TRBJ2-3 | 16 | TRBV5-6 | NA | CASSLLGGSGPDTQYF
TRBJ2-6 | 17 | TRBV6-5 | medium-sized | CASSYEGGPSGANVLTF
TRBJ2-5 | 14 | TRBV12-3/TRBV12-4 | medium-sized | CASSSSTPQETQYF
TRBJ1-1 | 13 | TRBV29-1 | medium-sized | CSVDSGANTEAFF
TRBJ1-1 | 15 | TRBV7-2 | large | CASSPRGGMNTEAFF
TRBJ2-1 | 14 | TRBV4-1 | medium-sized | CASSQVRAGAEQFF
TRBJ1-2 | 15 | TRBV15 | NA | CATRSPPQGRDGYTF
TRBJ1-4 | 14 | TRBV2 | NA | CASKSARWNEKLFF
TRBJ2-7 | 14 | TRBV2 | NA | CASSDGHRFGEQYF
TRBJ1-3 | 14 | TRBV30 | medium-sized | CAWSGRISGNTIYF
TRBJ2-3 | 15 | TRBV10-3 | medium-sized | CAISERDTSTDTQYF
TRBJ2-5 | 15 | TRBV27 | NA | CASSLVAGDIETQYF
TRBJ2-7 | 17 | TRBV9 | medium-sized | CASSVGTSGLVSDEQYF
TRBJ2-5 | 15 | TRBV21-1 | medium-sized | CASSKVRGLQETQYF
TRBJ2-1 | 12 | TRBV2 | large | CASNDERTEQFF
TRBJ2-3 | 16 | TRBV20-1 | medium-sized | CSAREAAGGPTDTQYF
TRBJ1-3 | 15 | TRBV12-3/TRBV12-4 | NA | CASSTTGFSGNTIYF
TRBJ2-5 | 16 | TRBV6-1 | NA | CASRLNRVPQKETQYF
TRBJ2-1 | 14 | TRBV20-1 | hyperexpanded | CSAARLAGGHEQFF
TRBJ1-4 | 13 | TRBV30 | NA | CACPQGANEKLFF
TRBJ1-1 | 14 | TRBV5-6 | NA | CASSWVGGKTEAFF
TRBJ2-1 | 17 | TRBV14 | medium-sized | CASSQPRGGRAHWEQFF
TRBJ2-7 | 15 | TRBV4-1 | medium-sized | CASSHRDGNSYEQYF
TRBJ1-5 | 15 | TRBV7-8 | medium-sized | CASSLSGQASQPQHF
TRBJ2-5 | 15 | TRBV7-9 | medium-sized | CASSHRQGSSETQYF
TRBJ2-7 | 14 | TRBV6-6 | large | CASSRLADPYEQYF
TRBJ1-2 | 13 | TRBV23-1 | NA | CASNRGIEYGYTF
TRBJ2-2 | 18 | TRBV5-1 | medium-sized | CASSLEPGGRRNTGELFF
TRBJ1-2 | 14 | TRBV18 | NA | CASSLQQGTGGYTF
TRBJ2-1 | 14 | TRBV27 | medium-sized | CASRRVSGSNEQFF
TRBJ2-2 | 16 | TRBV18 | large | CASSPRTGGNTGELFF
TRBJ2-1 | 15 | TRBV3-1 | medium-sized | CASSPRTSGYNEQFF
TRBJ1-1 | 14 | TRBV7-2 | medium-sized | CASSKEHPNAEAFF
TRBJ1-5 | 16 | TRBV7-2 | NA | CASSSQSSYSNQPQHF
TRBJ1-4 | 14 | TRBV6-6 | medium-sized | CASSTSATNEKLFF
TRBJ2-3 | 15 | TRBV2 | large | CATKDTSGGTDTQYF
TRBJ2-5 | 14 | TRBV2 | NA | CASSPGQIQETQYF
TRBJ2-1 | 18 | TRBV21-1 | NA | CASSKGVETGGRCNEQFF
TRBJ1-2 | 14 | TRBV6-1 | NA | CASSVRTGPYGYTF
TRBJ2-7 | 15 | TRBV20-1 | NA | CSATRLAGGQNEQYF
TRBJ1-3 | 14 | TRBV6-6 | NA | CASSLDRTGNTIYF
TRBJ2-3 | 15 | TRBV6-1 | NA | CASTLGTRRTDTQYF
TRBJ2-7 | 16 | TRBV5-6 | NA | CASSLAGLGLSYEQYF
TRBJ2-7 | 15 | TRBV4-1 | medium-sized | CASSQDRGRTAEQYF
TRBJ2-7 | 16 | TRBV5-1 | NA | CASREAGGRFSYEQYF
TRBJ2-3 | 13 | TRBV20-1 | NA | CSLRWGQGDTQYF
TRBJ2-3 | 14 | TRBV30 | NA | CAWRPEGGTDTQYF
TRBJ2-5 | 14 | TRBV28 | NA | CASSPPGYQETQYF
TRBJ2-5 | 14 | TRBV7-2 | medium-sized | CASSGGTGPETQYF
TRBJ2-6 | 16 | TRBV20-1 | NA | CSARVPRPSGANVLTF
TRBJ2-3 | 12 | TRBV2 | medium-sized | CASSEATLTQYF